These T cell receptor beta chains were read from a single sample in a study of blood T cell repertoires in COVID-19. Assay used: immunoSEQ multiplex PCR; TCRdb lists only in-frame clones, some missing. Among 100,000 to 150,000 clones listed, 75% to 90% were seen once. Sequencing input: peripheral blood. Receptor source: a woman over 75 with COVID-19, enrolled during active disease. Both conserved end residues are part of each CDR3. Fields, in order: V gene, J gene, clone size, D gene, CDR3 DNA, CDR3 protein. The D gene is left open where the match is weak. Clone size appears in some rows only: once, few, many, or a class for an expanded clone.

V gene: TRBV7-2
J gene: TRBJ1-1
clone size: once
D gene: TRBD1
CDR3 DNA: TGTGCCAGCAGCCTACAGGGGTGGGGGAACACTGAAGCTTTCTTT
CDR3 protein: CASSLQGWGNTEAFF

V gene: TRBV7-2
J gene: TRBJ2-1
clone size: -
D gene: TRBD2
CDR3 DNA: TGTGCCAGCAGTTTGATTGGGACTAGCGGGAGGGATGAGCAGTTCTTC
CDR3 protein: CASSLIGTSGRDEQFF

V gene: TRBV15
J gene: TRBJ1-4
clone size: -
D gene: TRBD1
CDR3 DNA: TGTGCCACCAGCACTTTGACAGGGGGTGAAAAACTGTTTTTT
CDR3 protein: CATSTLTGGEKLFF

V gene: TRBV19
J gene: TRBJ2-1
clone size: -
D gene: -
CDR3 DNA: TGTGCCAGTAGTATTCACCAGGGCCGGAGCTCCTACAATGAGCAGTTCTTC
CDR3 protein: CASSIHQGRSSYNEQFF

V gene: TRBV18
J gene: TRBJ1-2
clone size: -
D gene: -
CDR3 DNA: TGTGCCAGCTCACCACGCCGGGGAAATGAGTTCTCTGGCTACACCTTC
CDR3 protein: CASSPRRGNEFSGYTF

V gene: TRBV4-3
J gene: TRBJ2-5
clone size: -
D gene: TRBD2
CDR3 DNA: TGCGCCAGCAGCCAAGGACTAGCGGGAGTGGAGACCCAGTACTTC
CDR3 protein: CASSQGLAGVETQYF

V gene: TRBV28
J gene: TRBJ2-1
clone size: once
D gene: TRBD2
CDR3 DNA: TGTGCCAGCAGTGAACTAGCGGGAGGGCGGAATGAGCAGTTCTTC
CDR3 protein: CASSELAGGRNEQFF

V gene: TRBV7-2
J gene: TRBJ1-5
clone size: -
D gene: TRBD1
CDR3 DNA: TGTGCCAGCAGCTTGGGACAGGGTAAGCAGCAGCCCCAGCATTTT
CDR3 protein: CASSLGQGKQQPQHF

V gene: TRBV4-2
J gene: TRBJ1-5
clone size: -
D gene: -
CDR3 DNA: TGTGCCAGCAGCCAAGATGGGGGGGAGACTCAGCCCCAGCATTTT
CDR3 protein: CASSQDGGETQPQHF

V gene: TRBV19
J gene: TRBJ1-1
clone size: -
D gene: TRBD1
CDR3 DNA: TGTGCCAGTAGTTTACCGGGACAGGGGGCCACTGAAGCTTTCTTT
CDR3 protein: CASSLPGQGATEAFF

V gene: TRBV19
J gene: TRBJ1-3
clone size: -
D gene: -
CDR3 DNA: TGTGCCAGTAGTATCAAGGCAGGAGGAAACACCATATATTTT
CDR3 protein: CASSIKAGGNTIYF

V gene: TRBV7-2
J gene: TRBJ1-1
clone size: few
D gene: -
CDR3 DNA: TGTGCCAGCAGCCAAGCGTCATTTGGCACTGAAGCTTTCTTT
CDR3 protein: CASSQASFGTEAFF

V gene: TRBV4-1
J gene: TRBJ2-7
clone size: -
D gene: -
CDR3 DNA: TGCGCCAGCAGTCCAGAGGGAGGCTTTAGGGAGCAGTACTTC
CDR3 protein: CASSPEGGFREQYF

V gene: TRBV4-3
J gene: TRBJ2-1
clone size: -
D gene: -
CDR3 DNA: TGCGCCAGCAGCCAAGAAAGAGCCCTCTCAGGGGAGCAGTTCTTC
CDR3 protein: CASSQERALSGEQFF

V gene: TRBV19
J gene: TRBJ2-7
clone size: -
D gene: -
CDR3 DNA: TGTGCCAGTAGTATGAACGAGAACCCCTACGAGCAGTACTTC
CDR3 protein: CASSMNENPYEQYF

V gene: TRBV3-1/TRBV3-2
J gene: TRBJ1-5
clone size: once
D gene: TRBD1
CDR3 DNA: TGTGCCAGCAGCGGGGGACAGGGGAAGGGAAGGAATCAGCCCCAGCATTTT
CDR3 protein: CASSGGQGKGRNQPQHF

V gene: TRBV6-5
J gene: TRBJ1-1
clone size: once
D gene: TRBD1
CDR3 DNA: TGTGCCAGCACCACGCCCGGGACAGGGGGAGCTTTCTTT
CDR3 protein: CASTTPGTGGAFF

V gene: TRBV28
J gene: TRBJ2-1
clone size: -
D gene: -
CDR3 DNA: TGTGCCAGCAGTTCAAACAGCCTAACCTACAATGAGCAGTTCTTC
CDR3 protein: CASSSNSLTYNEQFF

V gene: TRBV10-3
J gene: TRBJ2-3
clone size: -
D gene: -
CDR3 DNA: TGTGCCATCAGTGCCCTGGGAGACACAGATACGCAGTATTTT
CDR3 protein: CAISALGDTDTQYF

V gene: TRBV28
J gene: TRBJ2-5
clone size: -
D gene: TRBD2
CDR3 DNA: TGTGCCAGCAGTGAGTCGGGACTAGCAGGAGAGACCCAGTACTTC
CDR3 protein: CASSESGLAGETQYF

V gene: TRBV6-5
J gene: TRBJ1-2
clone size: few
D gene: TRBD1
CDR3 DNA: TGTGCCAGCAGTCCCTATGGACAGGGGCTCGGCTACACCTTC
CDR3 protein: CASSPYGQGLGYTF

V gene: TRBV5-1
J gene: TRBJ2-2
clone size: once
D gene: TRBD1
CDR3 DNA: TGCGCCAGCAGCTTGGAAGTCGGACAGGGGGCTTCGCTGTTTTTT
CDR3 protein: CASSLEVGQGASLFF

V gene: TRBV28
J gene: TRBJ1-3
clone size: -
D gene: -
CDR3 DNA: TGTGCCAGCACCGAACCAGGGGAATGGAACACCATATATTTT
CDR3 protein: CASTEPGEWNTIYF

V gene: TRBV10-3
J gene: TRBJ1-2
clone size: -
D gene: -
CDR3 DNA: TGTGCCATCGGGCAGGGGCCGGTGGACTACACCTTC
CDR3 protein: CAIGQGPVDYTF

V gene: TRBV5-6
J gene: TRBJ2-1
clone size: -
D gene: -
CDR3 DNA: TGTGCCAGCAGCTTGAGCGGGCCCGGCAATGAGCAGTTCTTC
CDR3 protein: CASSLSGPGNEQFF

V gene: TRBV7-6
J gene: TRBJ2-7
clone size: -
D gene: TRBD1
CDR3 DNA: TGTGCCAGCAGCTTAATTCGGGACAGGGTAGACGAGCAGTACTTC
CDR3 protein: CASSLIRDRVDEQYF

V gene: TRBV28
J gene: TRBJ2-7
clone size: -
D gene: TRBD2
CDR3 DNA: TGTGCCAGCAGTTTACTGGCGGGAGTCTCCTACGAGCAGTACTTC
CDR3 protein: CASSLLAGVSYEQYF

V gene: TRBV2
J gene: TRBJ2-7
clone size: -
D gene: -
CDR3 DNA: TGTGCCAGCAGCGGAAATATCCCCGGGGACTACGAGCAGTACTTC
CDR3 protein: CASSGNIPGDYEQYF

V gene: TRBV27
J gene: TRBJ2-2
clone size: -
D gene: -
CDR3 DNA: TGTGCCAGCAATACACTAGAGGACGGGGAGCTGTTTTTT
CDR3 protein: CASNTLEDGELFF

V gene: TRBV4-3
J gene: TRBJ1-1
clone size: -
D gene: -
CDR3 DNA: TGCGCCAGCAGCCAAGAATGGAGCACTGAAGCTTTCTTT
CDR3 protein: CASSQEWSTEAFF

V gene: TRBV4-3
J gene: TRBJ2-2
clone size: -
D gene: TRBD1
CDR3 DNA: TGCGCCAGCAGCCAAGAACCTGTAACCGGGACAGGGAAGTCCGGGGAGCTGTTTTTT
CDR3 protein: CASSQEPVTGTGKSGELFF

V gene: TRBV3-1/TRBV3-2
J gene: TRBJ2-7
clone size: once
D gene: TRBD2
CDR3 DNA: TGTGCCAGCAGCCAATTCTCCGGGACTAGCGGACAAAGCTCCTACGAGCAGTACTTC
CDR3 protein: CASSQFSGTSGQSSYEQYF

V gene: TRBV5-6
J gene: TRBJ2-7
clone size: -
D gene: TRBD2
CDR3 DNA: TGTGCCAGCAGCTTGGTTGGGCGGGAGGCCAACGAGCAGTACTTC
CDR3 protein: CASSLVGREANEQYF

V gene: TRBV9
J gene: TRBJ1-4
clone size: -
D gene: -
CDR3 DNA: TGTGCCAGCAGCGTAGCTACGGGGGAGACTAATGAAAAACTGTTTTTT
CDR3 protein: CASSVATGETNEKLFF

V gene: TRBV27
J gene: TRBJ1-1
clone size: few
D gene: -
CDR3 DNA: TGTGCCAGCAGAGGCGCGGGTAGGACTGAAGCTTTCTTT
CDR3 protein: CASRGAGRTEAFF

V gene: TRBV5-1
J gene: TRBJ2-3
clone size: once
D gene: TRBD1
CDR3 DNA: TGCGCCAGCAGCACCGGGACAGAAACGGATACGCAGTATTTT
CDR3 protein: CASSTGTETDTQYF

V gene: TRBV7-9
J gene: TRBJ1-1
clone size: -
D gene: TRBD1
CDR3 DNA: TGTGCCAGCAGCGACGGACAGGGGCTGAACACTGAAGCTTTCTTT
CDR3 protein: CASSDGQGLNTEAFF

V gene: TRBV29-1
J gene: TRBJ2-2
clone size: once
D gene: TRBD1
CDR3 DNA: TGCAGCGTTGAAGGCCGACCGGGACAGGGGAACACCGGGGAGCTGTTTTTT
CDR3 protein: CSVEGRPGQGNTGELFF

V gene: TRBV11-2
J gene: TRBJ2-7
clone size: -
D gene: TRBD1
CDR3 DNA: TGTGCCAGCAGCTTGACGACAGGGACCTACGAGCAGTACTTC
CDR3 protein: CASSLTTGTYEQYF

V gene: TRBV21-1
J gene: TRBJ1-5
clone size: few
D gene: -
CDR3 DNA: TGTGCCAGCAGCGCGACAGGGGTCCCTCAGCCCCAGCATTTT
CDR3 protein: CASSATGVPQPQHF

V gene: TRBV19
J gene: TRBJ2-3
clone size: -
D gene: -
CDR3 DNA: TGTGCCAGTAGTATAGCTCCGCGGGACACAGATACGCAGTATTTT
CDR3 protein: CASSIAPRDTDTQYF

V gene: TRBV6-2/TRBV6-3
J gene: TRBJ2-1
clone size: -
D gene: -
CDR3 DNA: TGTGCCAGCAGCTCTCTGGGGCCTGAGCAGTTCTTC
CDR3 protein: CASSSLGPEQFF

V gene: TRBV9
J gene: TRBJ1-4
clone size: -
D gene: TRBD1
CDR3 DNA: TGTGCCAGCAGTGGGACAGGGGGTTTTGAAAAACTGTTTTTT
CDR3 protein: CASSGTGGFEKLFF

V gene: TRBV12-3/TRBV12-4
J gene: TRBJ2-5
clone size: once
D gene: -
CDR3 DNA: TGTGCCAGCAGTTTATTCATTGAGACCCAGTACTTC
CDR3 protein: CASSLFIETQYF